The 11 T cell receptor beta chains below were found in one sample sequenced in a study of blood T cell repertoires in COVID-19. Sequenced by immunoSEQ multiplex PCR; TCRdb stores in-frame clones only, minus some. The profile shows some 200,000 clones, more than 75% of them singletons. Sequencing was performed on peripheral blood. These receptors came from a man older than 75 with acute or convalescent COVID-19.

The CDR3 region is CASRLEGRLNSPLHF. The CDR3 coding sequence is TGTGCCAGCAGGCTTGAGGGCAGGTTGAATTCACCCCTCCACTTT. J is TRBJ1-6 and V is TRBV28; D is undetermined. The CDR3 contains 15 residues. V was clipped by 6 bases and J by 7 bases, with 16 bases between them. Per the germline V gene, CDR1 is MDHEN and CDR2 is SYDVKM.

The chain links TRBV13 to TRBJ1-1; no firm D call. Germline CDR1 reads PRHDT; CDR2 reads FYEKMQ (reference sequence). V lost 3 bases and J 1 base, leaving 6 bases between the germline ends. The CDR3 sequence is 13 residues long. The CDR3 nucleotides are TGTGCCAGCAGCTTCCGGGGGAACACTGAAGCTTTCTTT. It yields the protein CASSFRGNTEAFF.

This clone turned up a few times. This chain uses TRBV7-2 with TRBJ1-6; 7 bases align to TRBD1. This CDR3 is 15 amino acids long. The germline V gene has CDR1 SGHTA and CDR2 FQGNSA. Germline trimming cut 4 bases from V and 10 bases from J; bases unmatched to any gene: 10. The CDR3 DNA is TGTGCCAGCAGCTCGATGACAGGGCTATCCTCACCCCTCCACTTT. Encoded protein: CASSSMTGLSSPLHF.

This clone was seen more than once but under ten times. V is TRBV7-8 and J is TRBJ1-2, with 10 bases aligning to TRBD1. V lost 5 bases and J lost 7; bases outside the gene matches: 10. Looked up from germline, CDR1 is SGHVS and CDR2 is FQNEAQ. This CDR3 contains 15 residues. CDR3 coding DNA: TGTGCCAGCAGCCAGCGACAGGGGGCGATTGGTGGCTACACCTTC. Its translation: CASSQRQGAIGGYTF.

The CDR3 protein is CASNSGSTDTQYF. CDR3 DNA: TGTGCCAGCAATAGCGGGAGCACAGATACGCAGTATTTT. The V and J genes are TRBV28 and TRBJ2-3, with 7 bases matching TRBD2. Looked up from germline, CDR1 is MDHEN and CDR2 is SYDVKM. CDR3 size: 13 residues. V lost 7 bases to trimming and J lost 0 bases; unmatched junction nucleotides: 1.

This clone has more than one count but fewer than ten. The V and J genes are TRBV19 and TRBJ1-5; the match to TRBD1 covers 8 bases. This CDR3 comprises 15 residues. From germline, CDR1 is LNHDA and CDR2 SQIVND (reference sequence). Germline trimming cut 5 bases from V and 3 bases from J; bases unmatched to any gene: 6. The CDR3 bases are TGTGCCAGTAGTTCGACAGGGGCTCTCAATCAGCCCCAGCATTTT. Translating gives CASSSTGALNQPQHF. Drawing the rest from reference TRBV19 and TRBJ1-5, the complete variable domain is DGGITQSPKYLFRKEGQNVTLSCEQNLNHDAMYWYRQDPGQGLRLIYYSQIVNDFQKGDIAEGYSVSREKKESFPLTVTSAQKNPTAFYLCASSSTGALNQPQHFGDGTRLSIL.

The rearrangement links TRBV5-1 to TRBJ2-3; 8 positions match TRBD2. V shed 0 bases, J shed 7 bases, and the junction held 10 bases outside the gene matches. This CDR3 region has 16 residues. CDR1 is SGHRS and CDR2 is YFSETQ in the germline V gene. CDR3 nucleotide sequence: TGCGCCAGCAGCTTGGCCGGTCTAGCGGGTCGGTATACGCAGTATTTT. Translation gives CASSLAGLAGRYTQYF. Full variable domain (outside the CDR3, taken from reference TRBV5-1 and TRBJ2-3): KAGVTQTPRYLIKTRGQQVTLSCSPISGHRSVSWYQQTPGQGLQFLFEYFSETQRNKGNFPGRFSGRQFSNSRSEMNVSTLELGDSALYLCASSLAGLAGRYTQYFGPGTRLTVL.

CDR3 amino acids: CSVPRTSGRAHNEQFF. Written as DNA, the CDR3 is TGCAGCGTCCCGCGTACTAGCGGGAGGGCCCACAATGAGCAGTTCTTC. This rearrangement joins TRBV29-1 to TRBJ2-1; 13 bases line up with TRBD2. CDR1 SQVTM and CDR2 ANQGSEA come from the germline V gene. The J segment lost 5 bases and the V segment lost 6 bases, leaving 10 bases of the junction unmatched. The CDR3 is 16 amino acids.

The chain has TRBV7-3 and TRBJ2-3; 8 nucleotides line up with TRBD1. The V gene's germline CDR1 is SGHTA and CDR2 FQGTGA. V dropped 5 bases and J dropped 0; count of bases not matched to a gene: 4. The CDR3 spans 15 residues. Written as DNA, the CDR3 is TGTGCCAGCAGCGGGGGACAGGCAAGCACAGATACGCAGTATTTT. Protein: CASSGGQASTDTQYF.

This chain joins TRBV19 and TRBJ1-5, with 8 bases fitting TRBD1. V lost 5 bases and J lost 7; bases outside the gene matches: 7. In germline, CDR1 is LNHDA, CDR2 SQIVND (reference sequence). CDR3 length equals 14 residues. The chain's CDR3 is CASSLPTGAQPQHF. The CDR3 region has the DNA TGTGCCAGTAGTCTACCGACAGGGGCCCAGCCCCAGCATTTT. The whole variable domain, remainder taken from reference TRBV19 and TRBJ1-5, is DGGITQSPKYLFRKEGQNVTLSCEQNLNHDAMYWYRQDPGQGLRLIYYSQIVNDFQKGDIAEGYSVSREKKESFPLTVTSAQKNPTAFYLCASSLPTGAQPQHFGDGTRLSIL.

This clone occurred a few times. The chain combines TRBV9 with TRBJ2-7, with 8 bases fitting TRBD1. Germline values: CDR1 SGDLS, CDR2 YYNGEE. This CDR3 contains 15 residues. V gave up 3 bases and J gave up 3 bases; unmatched junction bases: 8. CDR3 protein: CASSARADRGYEQYF. CDR3 nucleotide sequence: TGTGCCAGCAGCGCTAGGGCAGACAGGGGCTACGAGCAGTACTTC.